What follows are 22 T cell receptor beta chains derived from one specimen sequenced in a study of metastatic and nonmetastatic thyroid tumors. Thyroid surgery was performed in patients who had received no treatment beforehand. TCRdb re-called the PCR reads with MiXCR. The sample has 100,000 or so clones; 15% are singletons. Sequencing input: blood. These receptors were taken from a female donor with papillary thyroid cancer or a benign thyroid nodule (not recorded which). Some clones in this sample may be carry-over from other donors' samples.

This clone has ten or more counts. V gene TRBV5-1 combines with J gene TRBJ2-1; a possible D gene is TRBD2 (6 bases). The CDR3 sequence is 15 residues long. V was trimmed by 1 base and J by 1 base, leaving 9 bases between them. The germline CDR1 and CDR2 sequences are SGHRS and YFSETQ. The CDR3 nucleotides are TGCGCCAGCAGCTTGTCACGGGGGTCCTACAATGAGCAGTTCTTC. Its translation: CASSLSRGSYNEQFF.

This clone came up many times. The chain uses TRBV6-2 or TRBV6-3 and TRBJ1-3, with D uncertain. Trimming shortened V by 6 bases and J by 2 bases, and 14 bases separated the two germline ends. The CDR3 runs to 15 residues. Germline-derived CDR1 and CDR2 are MNHEY and SVGEGT. The CDR3 here is CASSTGPRTGNTIYF. The CDR3 DNA reads as TGTGCCAGCAGCACCGGGCCGCGCACTGGAAACACCATATATTTT.

As regards this clone: A much larger clone lies one base from this, so it may be a read error. The chain carries TRBV2 and TRBJ1-5, with D unclear. This CDR3 has 14 amino acids. V gave up 9 bases and J gave up 6 bases, with 18 bases separating them. Germline-derived CDR1 and CDR2 are SNHLY and FYNNEI. CDR3 sequence: CARNPTVRSQPQHF. In nucleotides, the CDR3 is TGTGCCAGAAACCCAACAGTCCGGAGTCAGCCCCAGCATTTT.

This clone was picked up many times. The chain recombines TRBV6-6 with TRBJ1-2; tentative D call: TRBD1 (5 bases). Germline V gene sequence: CDR1 MNHNY, CDR2 SVGAGI (reference sequence). V lost 0 bases, J lost 8 bases, and 16 bases lay in between. There are 15 residues in the CDR3. CDR3 region: CASSYSGQGASGYTF. Written as DNA, the CDR3 is TGTGCCAGCAGTTACTCAGGGCAGGGCGCGTCGGGCTACACCTTC.

This clone was detected ten times or more. This chain joins TRBV28 and TRBJ2-7, with TRBD2 as a possible D gene (6 bases). This CDR3 has 14 amino acids. The germline CDR1 and CDR2 sequences are MDHEN and SYDVKM. V gave up 7 bases and J gave up 1 base, with 14 bases separating them. The chain's CDR3 is CASIKPGLSYEQYF. As DNA, the CDR3 is TGTGCCAGCATCAAACCGGGACTGTCCTACGAGCAGTACTTC. Using reference TRBV28 and TRBJ2-7 for the parts outside the CDR3, the full variable domain is DVKVTQSSRYLVKRTGEKVFLECVQDMDHENMFWYRQDPGLGLRLIYFSYDVKMKEKGDIPEGYSVSREKKERFSLILESASTNQTSMYLCASIKPGLSYEQYFGPGTRLTVT.

This clone was counted many times. Possible read error: a much larger clone is one base away. The rearrangement joins TRBV28 to TRBJ1-1; weak D call: TRBD1 (6 bases). Germline-derived CDR1 and CDR2 are MDHEN and SYDVKM. The CDR3 is made up of 14 amino acids. CDR3 loop: CAGSSGATNTEAFF. CDR3 nucleotide sequence: TGTGCCGGCAGTTCGGGGGCCACGAACACTGAAGCTTTCTTT.

This clone showed up many times. The chain combines TRBV6-2 or TRBV6-3 with TRBJ1-6, with D hard to call. The CDR3 runs 14 residues. Trimming stripped 6 bases from V and 10 bases from J, with 16 bases between. From germline, CDR1 is MNHEY and CDR2 SVGEGT. Here the CDR3 DNA reads TGTGCCAGCAGCACCGACGGTGCTGGGTCACCCCTCCACTTT. Translation: CASSTDGAGSPLHF.

This clone was detected ten times or more. The chain combines TRBV7-9 with TRBJ1-2; 8 bases align to TRBD1. The CDR3 is 15 amino acids. Germline V gene data show CDR1 as SEHNR and CDR2 as FQNEAQ (reference sequence). V lost 7 bases, J lost 6 bases, and 13 bases stayed unmatched. CDR3 region: CASTLPGQGKDGYTF. The CDR3 bases are TGTGCCAGCACCCTCCCTGGACAGGGTAAGGATGGCTACACCTTC.

At least ten counts were recorded for this clone. The V gene is TRBV20-1, the J gene TRBJ2-5; 10 bases match TRBD2. V lost 7 bases, J lost 10 bases, and 18 bases stayed unmatched. This CDR3 comprises 15 residues. CDR1 and CDR2 from the germline V gene are DFQATT and SNEGSKA (reference sequence). The CDR3 coding sequence is TGCAGTGGTAGGAGGAGCGGGGGGGCCATTAAGGACCAGTACTTC. Its protein product is CSGRRSGGAIKDQYF.

The rearrangement joins TRBV4-1 to TRBJ1-2; 9 bases agree with TRBD1. Per germline, CDR1 MGHRA and CDR2 YSYEKL. The CDR3 totals 16 residues. V lost 1 base, J lost 4 bases, and 7 bases stayed unmatched. This CDR3 reads CASSQGHRGLAYGYTF. CDR3 nucleotides: TGCGCCAGCAGCCAAGGGCACAGGGGGCTTGCCTATGGCTACACCTTC.

This clone was seen ten or more times. The rearrangement joins TRBV6-1 to TRBJ2-3; D call uncertain. V dropped 5 bases and J dropped 4 bases, with 13 bases sitting between them. CDR1 and CDR2 (germline): MNHNS, SASEGT. There are 14 residues in the CDR3. CDR3 DNA: TGTGCCAGCAGTTCCCCATTAGCCGCAGATACGCAGTATTTT. This codes for CASSSPLAADTQYF.

This clone was recorded a few times. This sequence joins TRBV6-2 or TRBV6-3 and TRBJ2-7; D possibly corresponds to TRBD2 (6 bases). The CDR3 covers 14 residues. Trimming pared 5 bases from V and 4 bases from J, leaving 15 bases between. CDR1 and CDR2 from the germline V gene are MNHEY and SVGEGT. CDR3 sequence: CASSAAGCGYEQYF. The DNA of the CDR3 is TGTGCCAGCAGTGCCGCGGGGTGTGGGTACGAGCAGTACTTC.

With respect to this clone: At one end, the junction sequence differs from germline, possibly due to a read error. The same CDR3 arises from other DNA sequences in this sample as well. The chain joins TRBV19 to TRBJ2-3; no firm D call. Germline V gene lookup returns CDR1 LNHDA and CDR2 SQIVND (reference sequence). This CDR3 contains 13 residues. CDR3 residues: CASKSGFADTQYF. CDR3 nucleotide sequence: TGTGCCAGTAAGTCAGGATTCGCAGATACTCAGTATTTT. The whole variable domain, remainder taken from reference TRBV19 and TRBJ2-3, is DGGITQSPKYLFRKEGQNVTLSCEQNLNHDAMYWYRQDPGQGLRLIYYSQIVNDFQKGDIAEGYSVSREKKESFPLTVTSAQKNPTAFYLCASKSGFADTQYFGPGTRLTVL.

This clone showed up many times. The V gene is TRBV10-1, the J gene TRBJ2-1, with D tentatively TRBD2 (7 bases). Trimming left V 0 bases short and J 8 bases short, with 11 bases between. The CDR3 contains 14 residues. Germline CDR1 and CDR2: WNHNN and SYGVQD (reference sequence). The CDR3 loop reads CASSESMGGHEQFF. CDR3 coding DNA: TGCGCCAGCAGTGAGTCGATGGGGGGGCATGAGCAGTTCTTC.

This clone was seen many times. A much larger clonotype is one base distant, so this may be a read error. The chain employs TRBV6-1 and TRBJ1-1; unclear D gene. CDR1 is MNHNS and CDR2 is SASEGT in the germline V gene. The CDR3 covers 13 residues. The V end lost 6 bases, the J end lost 4 bases, and 12 bases lay between the germline ends. The CDR3 loop is CASSPNRFTEAFF. CDR3 nucleotide sequence: TGTGCCAGCAGCCCCAATAGATTCACTGAAGCTTTCTTT.

This clone was counted many times. The CDR3 region is CASRRDRANYGYTF. The CDR3 DNA reads TGTGCCAGCAGGCGGGACAGGGCCAACTATGGCTACACCTTC. The chain is built from TRBV27 and TRBJ1-2; 9 positions match TRBD1. Trimming cost V 6 bases and J 2 bases; bases outside gene matches: 4. The germline V gene encodes CDR1 MNHEY and CDR2 SMNVEV (reference sequence). This CDR3 comprises 14 residues.

This clone has more than one count but fewer than ten. This chain joins TRBV6-2 or TRBV6-3 and TRBJ2-2; D is unclear. The germline CDR1 and CDR2 sequences are MNHEY and SVGEGT. With 2 bases removed from V and 7 bases from J, the gap between germline ends came to 14 bases. This CDR3 spans 15 amino acids. CDR3 bases: TGTGCCAGCAGTTACATCGGAAACTGGGTCGGGGAGCTGTTTTTT. It yields the protein CASSYIGNWVGELFF.

Note on this clone: Being one base from a much bigger clone, this may be a read error. Other DNA sequences in the same sample also yield this CDR3. The chain is built from TRBV12-3 or TRBV12-4 and TRBJ2-3; TRBD2 aligns across 14 bases. With V trimmed by 6 bases and J by 4 bases, 6 bases remained unmatched. The CDR3 is 16 amino acids. CDR3 region: CASSFGTSGGADTQYF. The CDR3 DNA sequence: TGTGCCAGCAGCTTCGGGACTAGCGGGGGTGCAGATACGCAGTATTTT.

This clone was recorded at least ten times. The chain uses TRBV11-2 and TRBJ1-1; tentative D call: TRBD1 (5 bases). This CDR3 contains 13 residues. CDR1 is SGHAT, CDR2 FQNNGV, per germline. V lost 2 bases, J lost 4 bases, and 8 bases lay in between. The CDR3 reads CASSLSGSTEAFF. The CDR3 region has the DNA TGTGCCAGCAGCTTATCAGGGTCCACTGAAGCTTTCTTT. Supplemented by reference TRBV11-2 and TRBJ1-1, the full variable domain reads EAGVAQSPRYKIIEKRQSVAFWCNPISGHATLYWYQQILGQGPKLLIQFQNNGVVDDSQLPKDRFSAERLKGVDSTLKIQPAKLEDSAVYLCASSLSGSTEAFFGQGTRLTVV.

There are many counts of this clone. This chain links TRBV6-1 with TRBJ2-2, with D hard to call. The CDR3 has 14 amino acids. CDR1 MNHNS and CDR2 SASEGT come from the germline V gene. Trimming removed 8 bases from V and 6 bases from J, with 16 bases in between. CDR3: CASGWRGFSGELFF. CDR3 bases: TGTGCCAGCGGATGGCGAGGCTTCTCCGGGGAGCTGTTTTTT.

The chain couples TRBV3-1 to TRBJ1-1; no firm D call. Trimming cost V 10 bases and J 1 base, with 7 bases left between them. Germline V CDR1 and CDR2: LGHDT, YNNKEL (reference sequence). The CDR3 has 11 residues. CDR3 sequence reads: CATEGNTEAFF. The CDR3 bases are TGTGCCACAGAAGGGAACACTGAAGCTTTCTTT.

In this sample, this clone turned up many times. Within the sample, other DNA sequences also encode this same CDR3. The V call is TRBV5-4, the J call TRBJ2-7, with TRBD1 matching over 9 bases. Trimming at V came to 4 bases and at J to 6 bases, leaving 5 bases not matched to a gene. Per the germline V gene, CDR1 is SGHNT and CDR2 is YYREEE (reference sequence). The CDR3 runs to 13 residues. The chain's CDR3 is CASSQGQGSEQYF. Written as DNA, the CDR3 is TGTGCCAGCAGCCAGGGACAGGGCTCCGAGCAGTACTTC.